The T cell receptor (beta chain) described here comes from a study of graft-versus-host responses after intestinal transplantation. Study observations and caveats: Early after transplant, HvG clones declined as circulating GvH clones peaked.

Assay used: immunoSEQ multiplex PCR; TCRdb lists only in-frame clones, some missing. Of under 100,000 clones listed, around 80% were seen once; the top ten hold roughly 0.8%. The CDR3 contains 16 residues. The germline gives CDR1 SEHNR, CDR2 FQNEAQ (reference sequence). V was trimmed by 5 bases and J by 4 bases, leaving 20 bases between them. A word on this clone: The antigen is not known.

This specimen consisted of unstimulated CD4+ T cells sorted from spleen or lymph node cells, obtained before intestinal transplant. This chain connects TRBV7-9 to TRBJ1-2, with D possibly matching TRBD1 (6 bases). The sequence came from a human donor who received an intestinal transplant. The CDR3 here is CASSDKGTAGVYGYTF. The CDR3 region has the DNA TGTGCCAGCAGCGATAAGGGAACCGCAGGGGTCTATGGCTACACCTTC.